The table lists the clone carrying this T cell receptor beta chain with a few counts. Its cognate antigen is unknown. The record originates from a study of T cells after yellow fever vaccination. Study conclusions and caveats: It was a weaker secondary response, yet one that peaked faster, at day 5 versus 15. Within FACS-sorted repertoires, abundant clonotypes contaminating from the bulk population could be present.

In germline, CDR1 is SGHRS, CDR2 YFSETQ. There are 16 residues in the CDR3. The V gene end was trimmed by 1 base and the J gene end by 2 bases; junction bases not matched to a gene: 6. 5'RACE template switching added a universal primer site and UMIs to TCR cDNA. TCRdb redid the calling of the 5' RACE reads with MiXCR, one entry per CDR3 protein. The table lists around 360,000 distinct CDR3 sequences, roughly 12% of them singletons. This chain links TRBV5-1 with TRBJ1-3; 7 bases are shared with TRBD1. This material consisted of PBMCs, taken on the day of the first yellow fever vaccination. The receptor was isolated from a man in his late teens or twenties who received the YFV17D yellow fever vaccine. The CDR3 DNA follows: TGCGCCAGCAGCTTGATGGGGGGACAGCCTGGAAACACCATATATTTT. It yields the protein CASSLMGGQPGNTIYF.